This section outlines one T cell receptor (beta chain) sequence together with its context. The antigen is undetermined. This specimen belongs to a study of T-cell memory formation after mild COVID-19. Overall study results and limits: CD8+ contracting clones occupied EMRA, while CD4+ ones occupied mainly CM and EM. Cross-reactive memory seemingly joined, as some responding clones were found in pre-infection memory. Clones shrinking from day 15 to 85 showed even CD4/CD8 mixes; later expanders tilted CD4+.

The CDR3 is 14 amino acids. Germline lookup yields CDR1 SGHRS and CDR2 YFSETQ. The germline V and J ends were trimmed by 1 base and 4 bases, with 11 bases remaining between them. From 5'RACE with constant-segment primers came TCR alpha and TCR beta cDNA libraries that carried sample barcodes and UMIs. TCRdb processed the 5' RACE reads anew with MiXCR; each CDR3 protein has one entry. The data hold 300,000 to 350,000 distinct CDR3 sequences, with around an eighth observed a single time. Sequencing was performed on PBMCs or a T cell subset sorted from them (not recorded which). The sequence derives from a man aged 18-30 years who had mild COVID-19 (a few samples of this study predate the infection). Cell type and time point are not known. The V and J genes are TRBV5-1 and TRBJ2-5, with D uncertain. The CDR3 nucleotides are TGCGCCAGCAGCTTGATCCCGAGGCCAGAGACCCAGTACTTC. Translating gives CASSLIPRPETQYF.